The text below deals with one T cell receptor beta chain. Antigen specificity is unknown. Germline values: CDR1 KGHSH, CDR2 LQKENI. This CDR3 region has 14 residues. The V gene lost 5 bases and the J gene lost 3 bases, with 11 bases spanning the gap. The data are from a study of OX40 agonist ivuxolimab in advanced cancers. Study-level background: Across the patients, intravenous ivuxolimab was delivered every 2 weeks at 0.01 to 10 mg/kg. Partial responses were seen in three patients, one with hepatocellular carcinoma and two with cutaneous melanoma. Regarding the study as a whole: CD4+ and CD8+ blood T cells expanded clonally by week 6 at 0.1 to 3.0 mg/kg.

Only in-frame clones appear in the TCRdb table, and some are missing; sequencing was by immunoSEQ multiplex PCR. The sample carries around 89,000 clones, around 90% recorded once. The source is an adult with an advanced solid tumor such as melanoma, head and neck, liver or kidney cancer. The chain links TRBV18 to TRBJ1-5, with D possibly TRBD1 on 5 matching bases. The specimen comprised CD4+ or CD8+ T cells sorted from blood, sampled in a trial of the OX40 agonist ivuxolimab. CDR3: CASSETEINQPQHF. Written as DNA, the CDR3 is TGTGCCAGCTCAGAGACAGAGATCAATCAGCCCCAGCATTTT.